The text below deals with one T cell receptor (beta chain). The sample is drawn from a study of cytomegalovirus exposure and HLA in healthy donors. It was with 60 Vbeta and 13 Jbeta primers that the PCR ran. Profiled with immunoSEQ multiplex PCR; TCRdb holds only in-frame clones, not every one. The data show approximately 180,000 clones, around 85% seen once. This TCR derives from a man aged 18 to 29 in good health and CMV-seronegative. The material sequenced was PBMCs.

CDR3 coding DNA: TGCGCCAGCAGCTTGGACGTAGCGGGGGCCTCAAAGTACTTC. Residues: CASSLDVAGASKYF. The chain joins TRBV5-1 to TRBJ2-7, with TRBD2 matching 9 bases. The CDR3 is made up of 14 amino acids. Germline values: CDR1 SGHRS, CDR2 YFSETQ. J was trimmed by 11 bases and V by 0 bases; bases with no gene match: 9. Together with reference TRBV5-1 and TRBJ2-7, the CDR3 gives the full variable domain: KAGVTQTPRYLIKTRGQQVTLSCSPISGHRSVSWYQQTPGQGLQFLFEYFSETQRNKGNFPGRFSGRQFSNSRSEMNVSTLELGDSALYLCASSLDVAGASKYFGPGTRLTVT.